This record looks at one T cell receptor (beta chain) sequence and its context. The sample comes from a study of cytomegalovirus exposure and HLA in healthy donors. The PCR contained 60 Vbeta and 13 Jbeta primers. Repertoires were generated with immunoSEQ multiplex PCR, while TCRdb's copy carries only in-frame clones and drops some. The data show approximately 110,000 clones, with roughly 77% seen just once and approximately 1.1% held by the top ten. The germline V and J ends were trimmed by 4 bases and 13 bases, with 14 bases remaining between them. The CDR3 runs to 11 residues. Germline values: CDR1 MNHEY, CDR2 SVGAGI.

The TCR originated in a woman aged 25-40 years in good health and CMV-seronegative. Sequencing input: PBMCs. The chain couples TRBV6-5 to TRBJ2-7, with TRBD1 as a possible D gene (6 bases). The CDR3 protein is CASSSQGSHYF. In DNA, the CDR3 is TGTGCCAGCAGTTCTCAGGGGTCCCATTACTTC.